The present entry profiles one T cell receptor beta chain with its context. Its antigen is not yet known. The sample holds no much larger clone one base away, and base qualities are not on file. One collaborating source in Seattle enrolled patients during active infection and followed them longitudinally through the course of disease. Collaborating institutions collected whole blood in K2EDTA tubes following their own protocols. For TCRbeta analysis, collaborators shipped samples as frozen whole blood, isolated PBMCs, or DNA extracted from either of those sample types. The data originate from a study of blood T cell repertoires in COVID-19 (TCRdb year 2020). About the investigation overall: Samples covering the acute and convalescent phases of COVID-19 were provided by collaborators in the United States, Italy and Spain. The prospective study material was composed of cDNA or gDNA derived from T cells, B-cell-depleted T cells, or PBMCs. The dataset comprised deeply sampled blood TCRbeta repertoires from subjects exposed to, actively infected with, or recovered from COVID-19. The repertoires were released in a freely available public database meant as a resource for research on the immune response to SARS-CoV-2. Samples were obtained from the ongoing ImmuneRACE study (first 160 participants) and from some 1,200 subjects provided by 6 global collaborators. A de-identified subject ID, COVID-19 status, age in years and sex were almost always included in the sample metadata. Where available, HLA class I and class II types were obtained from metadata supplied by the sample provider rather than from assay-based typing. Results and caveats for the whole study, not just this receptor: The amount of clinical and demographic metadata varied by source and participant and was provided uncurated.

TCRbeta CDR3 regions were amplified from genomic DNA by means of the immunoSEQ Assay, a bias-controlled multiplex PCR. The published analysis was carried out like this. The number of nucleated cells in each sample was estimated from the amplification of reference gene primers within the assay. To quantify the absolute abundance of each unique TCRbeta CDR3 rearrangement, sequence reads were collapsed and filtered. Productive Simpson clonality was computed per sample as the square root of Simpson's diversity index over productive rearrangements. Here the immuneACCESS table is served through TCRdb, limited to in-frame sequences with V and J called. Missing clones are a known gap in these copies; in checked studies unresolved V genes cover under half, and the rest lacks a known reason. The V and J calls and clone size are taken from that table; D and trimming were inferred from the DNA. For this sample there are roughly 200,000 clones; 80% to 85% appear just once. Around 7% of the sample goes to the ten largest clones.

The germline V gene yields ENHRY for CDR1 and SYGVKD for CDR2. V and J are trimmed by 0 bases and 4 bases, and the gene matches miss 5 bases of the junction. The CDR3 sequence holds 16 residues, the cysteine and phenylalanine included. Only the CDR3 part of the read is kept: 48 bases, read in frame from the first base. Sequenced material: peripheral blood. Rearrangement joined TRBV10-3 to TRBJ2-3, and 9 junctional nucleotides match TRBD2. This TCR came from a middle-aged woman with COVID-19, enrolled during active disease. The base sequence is TGTGCCATCAGTGAGTCCAAGCGGGGGGACCCAGATACGCAGTATTTT. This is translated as CAISESKRGDPDTQYF.